This TCR beta chain was retrieved from a study of graft-versus-host responses after intestinal transplantation. As for the study in general: Transplantation in recipients was multivisceral, liver-intestinal, or isolated intestinal. Study results and caveats: Some patients had graft-donor T cell macrochimerism. In their allografts, the ratios of graft-versus-host to host-versus-graft T cell clones were high. Early after transplant, HvG declines were associated with peak levels of circulating GvH clones.

TCRdb keeps only in-frame clones here, not all; method: immunoSEQ multiplex PCR. The sample yields some 48,000 clones, roughly 95% seen once. The CDR3 contains 13 residues. A remark on this clone: Its antigen is not identified.

This chain connects TRBV12-1 to TRBJ1-6; the table's TRBD1 call for D was not verified on the DNA. TRBV12-1 is given as a pseudogene. The receptor was isolated from a human donor who was the organ donor for an intestinal transplant. The sequencing used unstimulated CD8+ T cells sorted from spleen or lymph node cells, collected before transplant. CDR3 sequence reads: CASSFEAGSPLHF. CDR3 nucleotides: TGTGCCAGCAGCTTTGAGGCAGGGTCACCCCTCCACTTT.